The source of this T cell receptor (beta chain) is a study of cytomegalovirus exposure and HLA in healthy donors. Study results and limitations: Accounts indicate the classifier identified cytomegalovirus status with strong specificity and sensitivity. A later analysis linked a missense variant in DCLRE1C to the trimming of TCR beta V and J genes.

The PCR ran on 60 Vbeta and 13 Jbeta primers. Clones were read by immunoSEQ multiplex PCR, and TCRdb kept only the in-frame ones, dropping some. This sample yields 100,000 to 150,000 clones, of which 70% to 85% are seen a single time; more than 2.5% belongs to the top ten. Of note for this clone: What it binds is not known.

Unmatched junction bases numbered 7, after V lost 2 bases and J lost 6 bases. The CDR3 has 15 residues. Germline V gene sequence: CDR1 MNHNY, CDR2 SVGAGI (reference sequence). The receptor comes from a woman aged 45-60 years in good health and CMV-seronegative. The chain is built from TRBV6-6 and TRBJ1-2, with 9 positions matching TRBD1. Source material: PBMCs. As DNA, the CDR3 is TGTGCCAGCAGTTACACCGGGACAGGGACGGATGGCTACACCTTC. The encoded protein is CASSYTGTGTDGYTF.